This record concerns one T cell receptor beta chain sequence. Its antigen is undetermined. Produced via immunoSEQ multiplex PCR; TCRdb's table is partial and in-frame only. The sample lists about 150,000 clones, roughly 92% occurring once. Germline CDR1 and CDR2: SNHLY and FYNNEI. The CDR3 spans 19 residues. The ends lost 4 bases at V and 7 bases at J; junction bases unmatched: 24. The sample belongs to a study of T cell responses to AZD1222 COVID-19 vaccine. Points from the study as a whole: Targets within unmutated variant regions were reportedly found for nearly half of spike-specific TCRs. Baseline serostatus was positive in only a handful of AZD1222 recipients.

The chain has TRBV2 and TRBJ2-7, with 8 bases matching TRBD2. Sequencing was performed on peripheral blood, taken on day 0 of AZD1222 vaccination. The receptor's source is an adult in good health. This CDR3 reads CASSGVASGLRAASREQYF. The CDR3 nucleotides read TGTGCCAGCAGTGGGGTAGCTAGCGGGCTTAGAGCGGCTAGTAGGGAGCAGTACTTC. Together with reference TRBV2 and TRBJ2-7, the CDR3 gives the full variable domain: EPEVTQTPSHQVTQMGQEVILRCVPISNHLYFYWYRQILGQKVEFLVSFYNNEISEKSEIFDDQFSVERPDGSNFTLKIRSTKLEDSAMYFCASSGVASGLRAASREQYFGPGTRLTVT.